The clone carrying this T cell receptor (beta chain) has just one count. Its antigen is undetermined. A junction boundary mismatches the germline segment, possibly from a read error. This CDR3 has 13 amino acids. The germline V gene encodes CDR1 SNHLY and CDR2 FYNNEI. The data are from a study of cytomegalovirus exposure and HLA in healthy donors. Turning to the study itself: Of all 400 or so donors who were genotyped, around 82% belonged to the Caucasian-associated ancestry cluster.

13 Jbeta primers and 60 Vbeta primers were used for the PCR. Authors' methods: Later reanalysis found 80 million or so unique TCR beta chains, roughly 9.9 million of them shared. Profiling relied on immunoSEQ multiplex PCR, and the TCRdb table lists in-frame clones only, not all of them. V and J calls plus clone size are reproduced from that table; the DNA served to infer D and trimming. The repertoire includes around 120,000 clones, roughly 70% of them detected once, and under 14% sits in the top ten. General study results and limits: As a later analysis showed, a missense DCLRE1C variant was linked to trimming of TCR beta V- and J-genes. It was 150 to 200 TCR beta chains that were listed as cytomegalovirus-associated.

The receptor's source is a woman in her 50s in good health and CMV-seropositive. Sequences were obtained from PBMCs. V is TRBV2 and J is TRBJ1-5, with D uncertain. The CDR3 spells CAGSVFQAEPQHF. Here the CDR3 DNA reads TGTGCCGGCAGTGTGTTTCAGGCCGAGCCCCAGCATTTT.